The 13 T cell receptor beta chains in this list originate from one sample, sequenced in a study of cytomegalovirus exposure and HLA in healthy donors (dated by TCRdb to the late 2010s). Library preparation was by the immunoSEQ multiplex PCR assay. For the multiplex PCR, a mixture combining 60 forward primers for TCR Vbeta segments and 13 reverse primers for TCR Jbeta segments was used. TCRdb provides this immuneACCESS table in a form limited to in-frame rearrangements. Some clones are lacking; in checked studies, under half of them reflect an unresolved V gene, and why the rest are absent is not known. For this sample the table gives 200,000 to 250,000 clones, of which over 60% were detected only once. The ten biggest clones cover approximately 0.6% of the sample. The sequencing input was PBMCs. The receptors stem from a man aged 18 to 29 in good health and CMV-seronegative.

This clone was observed a few times. The chain joins TRBV19 to TRBJ2-7, with 8 bases lining up with TRBD2. The CDR3 contains 14 residues. V was clipped by 6 bases and J by 3 bases; unmatched bases: 7. Germline-derived CDR1 and CDR2 are LNHDA and SQIVND (reference sequence). CDR3 bases: TGTGCCAGTAGCCGACTAGCGAGCCACTACGAGCAGTACTTC. Translating gives CASSRLASHYEQYF.

This clone was counted a single time. The rearrangement joins TRBV11-3 to TRBJ2-7, with TRBD2 matching 12 bases. V was pared by 3 bases and J by 5 bases, with 8 bases of the junction left unmatched. This CDR3 spans 16 amino acids. Germline V CDR1 and CDR2: SGHNT, YENEEA. CDR3 coding DNA: TGTGCCAGCAGCTTTGAAGGACTAGCGGGACTCAACGAGCAGTACTTC. It translates to CASSFEGLAGLNEQYF.

The chain links TRBV9 to TRBJ2-1; 9 bases fit TRBD2. With V trimmed by 0 bases and J by 4 bases, 2 bases remained unmatched. Germline CDR1 is SGDLS and CDR2 is YYNGEE. This CDR3 has 15 amino acids. CDR3 in DNA: TGTGCCAGCAGCGTAGGACTAGCGGAATACAATGAGCAGTTCTTC. This translates into CASSVGLAEYNEQFF.

The V and J genes are TRBV18 and TRBJ2-1; 8 bases line up with TRBD2. The CDR3 contains 18 residues. Trimming at V came to 0 bases and at J to 0 bases, leaving 7 bases not matched to a gene. Germline V gene data show CDR1 as KGHSH and CDR2 as LQKENI. The CDR3 nucleotides read TGTGCCAGCTCACCACCGCGTGGCGGGAGGCGCTCCTACAATGAGCAGTTCTTC. Protein product: CASSPPRGGRRSYNEQFF.

A few counts support this clone. This chain uses TRBV7-3 with TRBJ2-3; the match to TRBD1 covers 12 bases. Trimming at V came to 4 bases and at J to 5 bases, leaving 7 bases not matched to a gene. Germline loops: CDR1 SGHTA, CDR2 FQGTGA. The CDR3 sequence is 16 residues long. CDR3 amino acids: CASSSRDRGRGDTQYF. CDR3 DNA: TGTGCCAGCAGCTCACGGGACAGGGGGCGAGGAGATACGCAGTATTTT.

J is TRBJ2-7 and V is TRBV30; TRBD2 aligns across 13 bases. Germline assignment: CDR1 GTSNPN and CDR2 SVGIG (reference sequence). The V and J ends lost 5 bases and 7 bases, in that order; junction bases with no gene match: 11. The CDR3 spans 15 residues. The DNA for the CDR3 is TGTGCCTGGGTTGGACTAGCGGGAGACCCGTGGGAGCAGTACTTC. It specifies CAWVGLAGDPWEQYF.

The V gene is TRBV6-5, the J gene TRBJ2-6, with no clear D. Trimming pared 7 bases from V and 2 bases from J, leaving 6 bases between. Germline V gene sequence: CDR1 MNHEY, CDR2 SVGAGI. The length of the CDR3 is 13 residues. CDR3 DNA sequence: TGTGCCAGCACCCGGGCTGGGGCCAACGTCCTGACTTTC. Protein: CASTRAGANVLTF.

This clone was seen only once. The chain has TRBV4-2 and TRBJ2-1; tentative D call: TRBD2 (6 bases). V was clipped by 0 bases and J by 4 bases, with 16 bases between them. The CDR3 runs to 17 residues. Germline assignment: CDR1 LGHNA and CDR2 YNFKEQ. The CDR3 nucleotides are TGTGCCAGCAGCCAAGAGGGGGAGGAGGGCGCTTACAATGAGCAGTTCTTC. The encoded protein is CASSQEGEEGAYNEQFF.

The chain combines TRBV2 with TRBJ2-7, with D tentatively TRBD2 (5 bases). This CDR3 region has 12 residues. CDR1 and CDR2 from the germline V gene are SNHLY and FYNNEI. V shed 8 bases and J shed 1 base, with 9 bases lying between them. In nucleotides, the CDR3 is TGTGCCAGCCGAGGGTTTTCCTACGAGCAGTACTTC. It is translated as CASRGFSYEQYF.

This clone has a single count. The CDR3 sequence is CASSLEGRTRTDTQYF. CDR3 nucleotide sequence: TGCGCCAGCAGCTTGGAGGGGCGGACCCGCACAGATACGCAGTATTTT. This chain uses TRBV5-1 with TRBJ2-3, with D possibly being TRBD1 (5 bases). CDR1 is SGHRS and CDR2 is YFSETQ in the germline V gene. This CDR3 comprises 16 residues. Trimming took 0 bases from V and 1 from J, leaving 12 bases between them.

The rearrangement uses TRBV5-1 and TRBJ2-5; D is perhaps TRBD2 (6 bases). The germline CDR1 and CDR2 sequences are SGHRS and YFSETQ. CDR3 length equals 16 residues. Trimming removed 2 bases from V and 1 base from J, with 15 bases in between. The CDR3 bases are TGCGCCAGCAGCTTCTCGCCGGGACTCTCCCAAGAGACCCAGTACTTC. Protein: CASSFSPGLSQETQYF.

CDR3: CASSLWTSGTGELFF. In DNA, the CDR3 is TGTGCCAGCAGCTTGTGGACTAGCGGTACCGGGGAGCTGTTTTTT. The V gene is TRBV5-4, the J gene TRBJ2-2; 10 positions match TRBD2. CDR3 size: 15 residues. The V gene's germline CDR1 is SGHNT and CDR2 YYREEE (reference sequence). The V gene end was trimmed by 1 base and the J gene end by 5 bases; junction bases not matched to a gene: 2.

The chain employs TRBV21-1 and TRBJ2-7; the table calls TRBD1, which could not be checked here. TRBV21-1 is noted as a pseudogene. The CDR3 runs to 14 residues. The CDR3 nucleotides read TGTGCCAGCAGCAAGGGGCAGGGGGCGCGAGAGCAGTACTTC. This codes for CASSKGQGAREQYF.